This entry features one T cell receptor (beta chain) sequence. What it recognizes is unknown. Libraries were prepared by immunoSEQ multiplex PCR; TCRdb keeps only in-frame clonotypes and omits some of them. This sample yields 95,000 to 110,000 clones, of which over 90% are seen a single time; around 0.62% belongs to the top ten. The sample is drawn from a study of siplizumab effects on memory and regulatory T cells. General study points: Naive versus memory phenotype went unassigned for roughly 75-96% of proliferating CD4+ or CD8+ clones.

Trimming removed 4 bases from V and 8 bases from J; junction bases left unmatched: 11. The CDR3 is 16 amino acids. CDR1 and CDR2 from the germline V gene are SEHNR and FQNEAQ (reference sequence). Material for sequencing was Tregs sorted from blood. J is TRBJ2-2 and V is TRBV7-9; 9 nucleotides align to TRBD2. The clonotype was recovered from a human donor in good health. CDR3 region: CASSSIGSGSGGELFF. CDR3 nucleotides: TGTGCCAGCAGCTCCATTGGTAGCGGGAGTGGTGGGGAGCTGTTTTTT.